Below, 12 T cell receptor beta chains from the same sample are listed, as sequenced in a study of blood T cell repertoires in COVID-19. The assay was immunoSEQ multiplex PCR, and TCRdb's table has in-frame clones only and misses some. This repertoire shows about 180,000 clones, less than 90% found once; its top ten account for more than 7.5%. What was sequenced was peripheral blood. All receptors come from a woman aged 70-85 years with COVID-19, enrolled during active disease.

The J gene is TRBJ2-5, the V gene TRBV29-1; 7 bases agree with TRBD1. There are 12 residues in the CDR3. After removal of 8 bases from V and 5 bases from J, the junction contained 8 bases not matched to a gene. The germline gives CDR1 SQVTM, CDR2 ANQGSEA. CDR3 in amino acids: CSISQGYETQYF. In DNA form, the CDR3 reads TGCAGCATTTCACAGGGGTACGAGACCCAGTACTTC. The complete variable domain, with remaining parts taken from reference TRBV29-1 and TRBJ2-5, reads SAVISQKPSRDICQRGTSLTIQCQVDSQVTMMFWYRQQPGQSLTLIATANQGSEATYESGFVIDKFPISRPNLTFSTLTVSNMSPEDSSIYLCSISQGYETQYFGPGTRLLVL.

The CDR3 DNA reads as TGTGCTAGTGGGACAGGGCCGTACACTGAAGCTTTCTTT. It translates to CASGTGPYTEAFF. The gene calls are TRBV12-5 and TRBJ1-1; 7 nucleotides agree with TRBD1. The CDR3 sequence is 13 residues long. Germline CDR1 is LGHNT and CDR2 is FRNRAP. J gave up 3 bases and V 6 bases, and 4 bases lay outside the gene matches.

This sequence joins TRBV30 and TRBJ2-7, with TRBD1 matching over 8 bases. The CDR3 is 14 residues long. The V and J ends lost 4 bases and 6 bases, in that order; junction bases with no gene match: 11. In germline, CDR1 is GTSNPN, CDR2 SVGIG (reference sequence). Here the CDR3 DNA reads TGTGCCTGGAAAAGAAGGACAGGGAGATTCGAGCAGTACTTC. Encoded protein: CAWKRRTGRFEQYF.

The chain links TRBV29-1 to TRBJ2-2; the D gene is possibly TRBD2 (6 bases). The germline V gene has CDR1 SQVTM and CDR2 ANQGSEA. The CDR3 length is 13 residues. Trimming removed 3 bases from V and 4 bases from J, with 9 bases in between. The CDR3 spells CSVERRATGELFF. CDR3 coding DNA: TGCAGCGTTGAGCGGAGGGCCACCGGGGAGCTGTTTTTT.

This sequence joins TRBV6-5 and TRBJ1-2; 8 bases match TRBD1. Germline CDR1 MNHEY, CDR2 SVGAGI. The CDR3 spans 14 residues. J lost 6 bases, V lost 5 bases, and 8 bases had no gene match. The CDR3 is CASSTRGRGNGYTF. In DNA form, the CDR3 reads TGTGCCAGCAGTACCAGGGGGCGCGGCAATGGCTACACCTTC.

The chain links TRBV18 to TRBJ1-2; D is perhaps TRBD1 (5 bases). Trimming pared 5 bases from V and 0 bases from J, leaving 13 bases between. CDR3 length: 15 amino acids. Germline assignment: CDR1 KGHSH and CDR2 LQKENI. CDR3 loop: CASSVDSSANYGYTF. For the CDR3, the DNA is TGTGCCAGCTCAGTAGACAGTTCTGCTAACTATGGCTACACCTTC.

This rearrangement joins TRBV11-3 to TRBJ2-2; no definite D call. Germline V gene data show CDR1 as SGHNT and CDR2 as YENEEA. This CDR3 spans 14 amino acids. Trimming stripped 5 bases from V and 1 base from J, with 8 bases between. Here the CDR3 reads CASSPGGNTGELFF. Written as DNA, the CDR3 is TGTGCCAGCAGCCCGGGTGGGAACACCGGGGAGCTGTTTTTT.

The chain recombines TRBV10-3 with TRBJ1-1, with 8 bases that match TRBD1. The V gene end was trimmed by 2 bases and the J gene end by 2 bases; junction bases not matched to a gene: 7. The CDR3 has 16 residues. CDR1 and CDR2 (germline): ENHRY, SYGVKD. For the CDR3, the DNA is TGTGCCATCAGTGAGGGAAACAGGGGGTATAACACTGAAGCTTTCTTT. It codes for CAISEGNRGYNTEAFF.

The gene calls are TRBV12-3 or TRBV12-4 and TRBJ1-1; D not certain. The CDR3 is 11 residues long. V was cut by 7 bases and J by 1 base, with 4 bases left in between. CDR3 protein: CASTSNTEAFF. In DNA form, the CDR3 reads TGTGCCAGCACCTCGAACACTGAAGCTTTCTTT.

The J gene is TRBJ2-7, the V gene TRBV7-8; the D gene is possibly TRBD1 (5 bases). The CDR3 length is 15 residues. The germline V gene has CDR1 SGHVS and CDR2 FQNEAQ. V was pared by 5 bases and J by 0 bases, with 14 bases between. The CDR3 region has the DNA TGTGCCAGCAGCCTCAGTTCGACAGTCTCCTACGAGCAGTACTTC. This translates into CASSLSSTVSYEQYF.

This clone was detected only once. The DNA of the CDR3 is TGTGCCAGCTCACTGACAGGGTCTGGTCAGCCCCAGCATTTT. Translated: CASSLTGSGQPQHF. This chain uses TRBV18 with TRBJ1-5; 7 bases line up with TRBD1. Looked up from germline, CDR1 is KGHSH and CDR2 is LQKENI. The CDR3 has 14 amino acids. V lost 4 bases and J lost 6; bases outside the gene matches: 6.

The chain recombines TRBV30 with TRBJ2-2, with 9 bases matching TRBD2. V shed 3 bases and J 3 bases; nucleotides not matched to a gene: 14. The CDR3 is 18 amino acids. CDR1 GTSNPN and CDR2 SVGIG come from the germline V gene (reference sequence). The DNA of the CDR3 is TGTGCCTGGAGCAGGATCCTAGCGGGAAGGATCGACACCGGGGAGCTGTTTTTT. Translated, it gives CAWSRILAGRIDTGELFF. Using reference TRBV30 and TRBJ2-2 for the parts outside the CDR3, the full variable domain is SQTIHQWPATLVQPVGSPLSLECTVEGTSNPNLYWYRQAAGRGLQLLFYSVGIGQISSEVPQNLSASRPQDRQFILSSKKLLLSDSGFYLCAWSRILAGRIDTGELFFGEGSRLTVL.